This TCR beta chain was sequenced for a study of OX40 agonist ivuxolimab in advanced cancers. The overall study: At 0.01 to 10 mg/kg, ivuxolimab was administered intravenously to patients every 2 weeks. Anti-PD-1, anti-PD-L1 or anti-CTLA-4 therapy given earlier was allowed, and over 35% had some.

Generated by immunoSEQ multiplex PCR, the TCRdb table keeps only in-frame clones and is missing some. The sample lists tens of thousands of clones, about 91% occurring once. Whole-study findings and limits: Low normalized T-cell clonal expansion was additionally recorded for some nonresponders. With doses of 0.1 to 3.0 mg/kg, CD4+ and CD8+ blood T cells had undergone clonal expansion by week 6.

Points on this clone: Its antigen is currently unknown.

The germline V gene has CDR1 LGHNA and CDR2 YSLEER. The V end was cut by 4 bases, the J end by 0 bases, with 18 bases between. This CDR3 contains 17 residues. The starting material was CD4+ or CD8+ T cells sorted from blood, obtained in a trial of the OX40 agonist ivuxolimab. This clonotype was obtained from an adult with an advanced solid tumor such as melanoma, head and neck, liver or kidney cancer. The chain couples TRBV4-3 to TRBJ1-1, with no clear D. CDR3 amino acids: CASSPHYDPSMNTEAFF. CDR3 nucleotides: TGCGCCAGCAGCCCCCACTACGACCCTTCAATGAACACTGAAGCTTTCTTT.